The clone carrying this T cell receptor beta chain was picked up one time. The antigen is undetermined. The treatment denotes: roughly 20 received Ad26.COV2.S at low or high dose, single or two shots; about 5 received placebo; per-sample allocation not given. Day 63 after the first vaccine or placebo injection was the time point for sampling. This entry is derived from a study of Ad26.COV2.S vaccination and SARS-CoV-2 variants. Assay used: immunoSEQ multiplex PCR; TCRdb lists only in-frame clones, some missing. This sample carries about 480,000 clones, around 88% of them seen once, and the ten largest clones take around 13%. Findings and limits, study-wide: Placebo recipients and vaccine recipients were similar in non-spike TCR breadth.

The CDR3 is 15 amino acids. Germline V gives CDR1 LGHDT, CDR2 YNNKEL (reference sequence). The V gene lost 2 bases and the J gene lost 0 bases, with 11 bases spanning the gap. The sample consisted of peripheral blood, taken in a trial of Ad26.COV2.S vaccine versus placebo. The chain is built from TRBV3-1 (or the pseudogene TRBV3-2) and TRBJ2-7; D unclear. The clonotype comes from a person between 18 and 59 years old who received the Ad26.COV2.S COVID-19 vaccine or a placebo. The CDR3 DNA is TGTGCCAGCAGCCAACAACCACAGAGCTCCTACGAGCAGTACTTC. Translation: CASSQQPQSSYEQYF.